The 26 T cell receptor beta chains below come from one sample, sequenced in a study of chemoradiotherapy in HPV16-positive cancers. Libraries were prepared by immunoSEQ multiplex PCR; TCRdb keeps only in-frame clonotypes and omits some of them. The data show some 10,000 clones, with approximately 70% seen just once and around 14% held by the top ten. Specimen collection occurred from a patient who underwent chemoradiotherapy. The receptors were gathered from a human donor with HPV-associated anogenital cancer.

This clone was recorded only once. The genes are TRBV2 and TRBJ1-6, with TRBD1 as a possible D gene (5 bases). This CDR3 region has 13 residues. V was cut by 4 bases and J by 9 bases, with 10 bases left in between. Germline CDR1 reads SNHLY; CDR2 reads FYNNEI. The CDR3 is CASSGDLGSPLHF. The CDR3 DNA reads TGTGCCAGCAGTGGGGACCTAGGTTCACCCCTCCACTTT.

The chain carries TRBV6-1 and TRBJ1-1; D perhaps matches TRBD1 (5 bases). This CDR3 contains 17 residues. Trimming left V 3 bases short and J 4 bases short, with 21 bases between. CDR1 and CDR2 from the germline V gene are MNHNS and SASEGT. The CDR3 loop is CASSDWGFLSKGTEAFF. The CDR3 nucleotides are TGTGCCAGCAGTGATTGGGGGTTCCTTTCGAAGGGCACTGAAGCTTTCTTT.

The rearrangement uses TRBV30 and TRBJ2-3; D not resolved. Germline CDR1 GTSNPN, CDR2 SVGIG (reference sequence). The CDR3 is made up of 12 amino acids. The germline V and J ends were trimmed by 2 bases and 5 bases, with 8 bases remaining between them. CDR3 nucleotides: TGTGCCTGGAGTCGAATTAAAGATACGCAGTATTTT. It yields the protein CAWSRIKDTQYF.

The chain links TRBV6-7 to TRBJ2-5; 7 bases agree with TRBD1. TRBV6-7 is recorded as an ORF, its role being uncertain. V lost 5 bases, J lost 2 bases, and 2 bases stayed unmatched. This CDR3 region has 13 residues. CDR3 sequence reads: CASSKGQQETQYF. In nucleotides, the CDR3 is TGTGCCAGCAGTAAGGGACAGCAAGAGACCCAGTACTTC.

The chain carries TRBV4-1 and TRBJ2-3; D not certain. The CDR3 runs 16 residues. V was pared by 1 base and J by 2 bases, with 13 bases between. CDR1 MGHRA and CDR2 YSYEKL come from the germline V gene. CDR3 nucleotides: TGCGCCAGCAGCCAAGTTCCAAGAATAAACACAGATACGCAGTATTTT. It translates to CASSQVPRINTDTQYF.

The J gene is TRBJ2-1, the V gene TRBV25-1; no firm D call. Germline loops: CDR1 MGHDK, CDR2 SYGVNS. Trimming cost V 10 bases and J 8 bases, with 12 bases left between them. The CDR3 sequence is 11 residues long. In DNA, the CDR3 is TGTGCCACCTACATAGTAGATGAGCAGTTCTTC. Its protein product is CATYIVDEQFF.

This chain links TRBV9 with TRBJ2-2; 12 bases are a match to TRBD2. The germline V gene has CDR1 SGDLS and CDR2 YYNGEE. V lost 6 bases to trimming and J lost 7 bases; unmatched junction nucleotides: 4. This CDR3 is built from 14 residues. The CDR3 bases are TGTGCCAGCAATCTAGCGGGGGGGTACGGGGAGCTGTTTTTT. Its protein product is CASNLAGGYGELFF.

The chain uses TRBV19 and TRBJ1-5, with D possibly matching TRBD1 (6 bases). Germline CDR1 reads LNHDA; CDR2 reads SQIVND (reference sequence). V lost 4 bases, J lost 2 bases, and 21 bases lay in between. The CDR3 covers 18 residues. CDR3 nucleotides: TGTGCCAGTAGTAAAGGGAGGGGGGGGTCTGTTGGCAATCAGCCCCAGCATTTT. This gives the protein CASSKGRGGSVGNQPQHF.

V is TRBV28 and J is TRBJ2-2; D is ambiguous. Trimming removed 0 bases from V and 2 bases from J, with 10 bases in between. Germline V gene lookup returns CDR1 MDHEN and CDR2 SYDVKM. The CDR3 contains 16 residues. The CDR3 reads CASSLWGNTNTGELFF. DNA of the CDR3: TGTGCCAGCAGTTTATGGGGGAACACTAACACCGGGGAGCTGTTTTTT. The full variable domain, rest sourced from reference TRBV28 and TRBJ2-2, is DVKVTQSSRYLVKRTGEKVFLECVQDMDHENMFWYRQDPGLGLRLIYFSYDVKMKEKGDIPEGYSVSREKKERFSLILESASTNQTSMYLCASSLWGNTNTGELFFGEGSRLTVL.

The chain employs TRBV5-6 and TRBJ1-5; 7 bases map to TRBD1. The germline V gene has CDR1 SGHDT and CDR2 YYEEEE. This CDR3 contains 16 residues. J lost 3 bases, V lost 6 bases, and 12 bases had no gene match. This CDR3 reads CASNKYTGQSNQPQHF. For the CDR3, the DNA is TGTGCCAGCAACAAGTACACGGGACAGTCCAATCAGCCCCAGCATTTT.

This sequence joins TRBV9 and TRBJ1-1; D uncertain. Trimming shortened V by 0 bases and J by 3 bases, and 6 bases separated the two germline ends. Germline V CDR1 and CDR2: SGDLS, YYNGEE. The CDR3 has 13 amino acids. This CDR3 reads CASSVDPDTEAFF. CDR3 coding DNA: TGTGCCAGCAGCGTAGATCCGGACACTGAAGCTTTCTTT.

The CDR3 nucleotides are TGTGCCAGCAGTGAATATAACAAGAACACTGAAGCTTTCTTT. This encodes CASSEYNKNTEAFF. The gene calls are TRBV6-1 and TRBJ1-1; D is ambiguous. V was pared by 2 bases and J by 1 base, with 8 bases between. Germline V gene lookup returns CDR1 MNHNS and CDR2 SASEGT. The CDR3 spans 14 residues.

The V and J genes are TRBV5-1 and TRBJ2-2; D not certain. V lost 0 bases, J lost 6 bases, and 12 bases lay in between. From germline, CDR1 is SGHRS and CDR2 YFSETQ. The CDR3 is made up of 15 amino acids. The CDR3: CASSLAGLRAGELFF. The CDR3 DNA is TGCGCCAGCAGCTTGGCGGGTTTAAGGGCCGGGGAGCTGTTTTTT.

The chain links TRBV15 to TRBJ1-1; D gene ambiguous. The CDR3 contains 15 residues. The germline V gene encodes CDR1 LNHNV and CDR2 YYDKDF (reference sequence). Deletions cut 5 bases from V and 1 base from J, with 14 bases between. CDR3 in amino acids: CATSFLTGANTEAFF. DNA for the CDR3: TGTGCCACCAGCTTTCTGACGGGAGCGAACACTGAAGCTTTCTTT.

V is TRBV4-3 and J is TRBJ2-1; perhaps TRBD1 as D (6 bases). The V and J ends lost 1 base and 3 bases respectively, with 10 bases between them. Germline loops: CDR1 LGHNA, CDR2 YSLEER. There are 15 residues in the CDR3. CDR3 region: CASSQVVGGYNEQFF. The DNA of the CDR3 is TGCGCCAGCAGCCAAGTGGTAGGGGGCTACAATGAGCAGTTCTTC.

The genes are TRBV30 and TRBJ1-6, with D possibly being TRBD1 (5 bases). The CDR3 runs to 12 residues. Trimming removed 7 bases at V and 8 bases at J, with 12 bases between. From germline, CDR1 is GTSNPN and CDR2 SVGIG (reference sequence). The chain's CDR3 is CASSGQYSPLHF. Here the CDR3 DNA reads TGTGCCTCATCAGGGCAGTATTCACCCCTCCACTTT.

The V call is TRBV2, the J call TRBJ1-2; 8 bases align to TRBD1. The V segment lost 2 bases and the J segment 7 bases; nucleotides outside the gene matches: 9. This CDR3 contains 15 residues. Germline-derived CDR1 and CDR2 are SNHLY and FYNNEI. The CDR3: CASSEREQGESGYTF. CDR3 nucleotide sequence: TGTGCCAGCAGTGAAAGGGAACAGGGGGAAAGTGGCTACACCTTC.

In its sample, this clone was seen a few times. The gene calls are TRBV4-1 and TRBJ1-1; 7 positions match TRBD1. The V and J ends lost 5 bases and 4 bases, in that order; junction bases with no gene match: 10. The germline V gene encodes CDR1 MGHRA and CDR2 YSYEKL. The CDR3 spans 15 residues. CDR3 region: CASSTATGRFTEAFF. In DNA form, the CDR3 reads TGCGCCAGCAGCACCGCGACAGGGCGGTTCACTGAAGCTTTCTTT.

This sequence joins TRBV5-1 and TRBJ1-4, with TRBD1 identical over 7 bases. The CDR3 runs to 15 residues. Germline V gene sequence: CDR1 SGHRS, CDR2 YFSETQ. The V and J ends lost 4 bases and 8 bases, in that order; junction bases with no gene match: 11. CDR3 coding DNA: TGCGCCAGCAGCCTGACAGGGCGGAAGGAAGAAAAACTGTTTTTT. Protein product: CASSLTGRKEEKLFF.

The chain joins TRBV7-2 to TRBJ2-1, with TRBD2 matching over 8 bases. J was trimmed by 3 bases and V by 4 bases; bases with no gene match: 5. Germline V gene sequence: CDR1 SGHTA, CDR2 FQGNSA. The CDR3 runs to 15 residues. This CDR3 is CASSWGGTSYNEQFF. CDR3 DNA sequence: TGTGCCAGCAGCTGGGGGGGGACTAGCTACAATGAGCAGTTCTTC.

This sequence joins TRBV9 and TRBJ2-2; TRBD2 aligns across 8 bases. The CDR3 runs to 15 residues. Trimming cost V 6 bases and J 6 bases; bases outside gene matches: 10. Germline CDR1 reads SGDLS; CDR2 reads YYNGEE. The CDR3 loop reads CASTSGAGEAGELFF. The CDR3 nucleotides are TGTGCCAGCACCTCGGGAGCGGGGGAGGCCGGGGAGCTGTTTTTT. The full variable domain, its missing parts supplied by reference TRBV9 and TRBJ2-2, is DSGVTQTPKHLITATGQRVTLRCSPRSGDLSVYWYQQSLDQGLQFLIQYYNGEERAKGNILERFSAQQFPDLHSELNLSSLELGDSALYFCASTSGAGEAGELFFGEGSRLTVL.

This rearrangement joins TRBV14 to TRBJ2-1; D possibly corresponds to TRBD2 (6 bases). The CDR3 is made up of 14 amino acids. Trimming cost V 0 bases and J 12 bases, with 15 bases left between them. Germline CDR1 is SGHDN and CDR2 is FVKESK. This chain's CDR3 is CASSQDLTSSRQFF. CDR3 nucleotide sequence: TGTGCCAGCAGCCAAGATCTTACTAGCAGTAGGCAGTTCTTC.

The gene calls are TRBV7-8 and TRBJ2-3, with 8 nucleotides matching TRBD2. Germline V gives CDR1 SGHVS, CDR2 FQNEAQ. V was pared by 2 bases and J by 6 bases, with 13 bases of the junction left unmatched. The CDR3 contains 17 residues. CDR3 protein: CASSLMRVTGGQDTQYF. The DNA of the CDR3 is TGTGCCAGCAGCTTAATGAGGGTGACGGGGGGGCAGGATACGCAGTATTTT.

The chain couples TRBV5-3 to TRBJ1-1, with D uncertain. TRBV5-3 is annotated as an ORF whose role is uncertain. The CDR3 covers 12 residues. V lost 1 base to trimming and J lost 3 bases, with 4 bases between them. The CDR3 DNA follows: TGTGCCAGAAGCTTGACCTACACTGAAGCTTTCTTT. Protein product: CARSLTYTEAFF.

The chain recombines TRBV10-2 with TRBJ2-7; 10 bases agree with TRBD2. Per germline, CDR1 WSHSY and CDR2 SAAADI. The CDR3 consists of 14 residues. The V segment lost 2 bases and the J segment 4 bases; nucleotides outside the gene matches: 2. CDR3 in amino acids: CASSETSGVYEQYF. The CDR3 coding sequence is TGCGCCAGCAGTGAGACTAGCGGGGTATACGAGCAGTACTTC.

V gene TRBV11-2 combines with J gene TRBJ1-3; tentatively, D is TRBD1 (5 bases). V was shortened by 0 bases and J by 0 bases, with 18 bases between the two germline ends. The CDR3 loop spans 19 amino acids. Per germline, CDR1 SGHAT and CDR2 FQNNGV. For the CDR3, the DNA is TGTGCCAGCAGCTTAGAAGCCGGCCTTCTCAGGGTCTCTGGAAACACCATATATTTT. This gives the protein CASSLEAGLLRVSGNTIYF.